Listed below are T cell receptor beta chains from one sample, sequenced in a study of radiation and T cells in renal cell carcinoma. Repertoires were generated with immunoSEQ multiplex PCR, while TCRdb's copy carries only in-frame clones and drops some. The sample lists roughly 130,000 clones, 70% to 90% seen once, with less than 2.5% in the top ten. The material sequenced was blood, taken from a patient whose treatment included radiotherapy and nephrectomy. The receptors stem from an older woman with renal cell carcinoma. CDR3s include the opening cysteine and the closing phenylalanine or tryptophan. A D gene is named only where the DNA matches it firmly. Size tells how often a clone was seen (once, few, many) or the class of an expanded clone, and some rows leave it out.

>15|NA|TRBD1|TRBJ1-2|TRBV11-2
CASRDRGPKNGGYTF
TGTGCCAGCCGGGACAGGGGGCCGAAGAATGGTGGCTACACCTTC
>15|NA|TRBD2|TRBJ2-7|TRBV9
CASSPGLADLYEQYF
TGTGCCAGCAGCCCGGGACTAGCGGATCTCTACGAGCAGTACTTC
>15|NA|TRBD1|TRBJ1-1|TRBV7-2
CASSSPDRLNTEAFF
TGTGCCAGCAGCTCCCCGGACAGGTTGAACACTGAAGCTTTCTTT
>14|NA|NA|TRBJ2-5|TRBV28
CASSWDPGTETQYF
TGTGCCAGCAGTTGGGACCCCGGGACAGAGACCCAGTACTTC
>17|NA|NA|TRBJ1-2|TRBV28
CASSLSDKGGRNYGYTF
TGTGCCAGCAGTTTATCGGATAAAGGGGGGCGCAACTATGGCTACACCTTC
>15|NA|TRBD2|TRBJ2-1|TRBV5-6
CASTYGLAGPQGQFF
TGTGCCAGTACATACGGACTAGCGGGACCACAGGGGCAGTTCTTC
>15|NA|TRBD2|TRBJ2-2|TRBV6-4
CASSASGGATGELFF
TGTGCCAGCAGTGCGTCGGGGGGTGCCACCGGGGAGCTGTTTTTT
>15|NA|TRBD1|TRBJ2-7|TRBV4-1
CASSREDRETLEQYF
TGCGCCAGCAGCCGTGAGGACAGGGAAACACTCGAGCAGTACTTC
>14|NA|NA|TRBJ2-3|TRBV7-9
CASSRPLVPDTQYF
TGTGCCAGCAGCCGGCCACTAGTCCCAGATACGCAGTATTTT
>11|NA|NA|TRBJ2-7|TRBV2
CASTGSYEQYF
TGTGCCAGCACAGGGTCCTACGAGCAGTACTTC
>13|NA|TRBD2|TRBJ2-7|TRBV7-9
CASSRDGGSEQYF
TGTGCCAGCAGCCGGGACGGGGGGAGCGAGCAGTACTTC
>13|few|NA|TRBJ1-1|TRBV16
CASTWGENTEAFF
TGTGCCAGCACATGGGGGGAAAACACTGAAGCTTTCTTT
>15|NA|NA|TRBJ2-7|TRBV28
CASSLVGGSSYEQYF
TGTGCCAGCAGTTTAGTAGGGGGAAGCTCCTACGAGCAGTACTTC
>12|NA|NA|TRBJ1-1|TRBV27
CASSLGWTEAFF
TGTGCCAGCAGTTTAGGTTGGACTGAAGCTTTCTTT
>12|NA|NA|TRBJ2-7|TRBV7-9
CASSLGGSEQYF
TGTGCCAGCAGCTTAGGAGGGAGCGAGCAGTACTTC